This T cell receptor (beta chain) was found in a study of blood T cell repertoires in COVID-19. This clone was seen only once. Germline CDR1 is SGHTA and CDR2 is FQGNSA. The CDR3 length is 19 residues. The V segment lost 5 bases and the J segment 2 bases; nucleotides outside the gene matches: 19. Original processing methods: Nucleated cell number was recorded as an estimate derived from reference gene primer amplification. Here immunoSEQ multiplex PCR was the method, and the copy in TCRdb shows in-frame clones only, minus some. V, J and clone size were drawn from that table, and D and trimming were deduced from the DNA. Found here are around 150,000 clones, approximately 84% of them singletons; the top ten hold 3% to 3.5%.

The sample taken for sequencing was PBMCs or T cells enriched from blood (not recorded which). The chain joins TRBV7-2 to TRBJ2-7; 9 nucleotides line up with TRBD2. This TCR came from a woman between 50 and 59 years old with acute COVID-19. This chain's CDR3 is CASSRQGSSGRVLPYEQYF. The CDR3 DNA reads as TGTGCCAGCAGCCGTCAGGGGAGTAGCGGGAGAGTTCTTCCCTACGAGCAGTACTTC.